One sample yielded the 15 T cell receptor beta chains listed below, sequenced in a study of cytomegalovirus exposure and HLA in healthy donors. The PCR made use of 60 Vbeta and 13 Jbeta primers. Profiling relied on immunoSEQ multiplex PCR, and the TCRdb table lists in-frame clones only, not all of them. The data show approximately 260,000 clones, 84% seen once. The specimen was PBMCs. The source of these receptors is a woman aged 35 to 49 in good health and CMV-seropositive.

The chain uses TRBV6-5 and TRBJ2-7, with 7 bases lining up with TRBD1. CDR1 MNHEY and CDR2 SVGAGI come from the germline V gene. The CDR3 loop spans 11 amino acids. Unmatched junction bases numbered 1, after V lost 8 bases and J lost 3 bases. CDR3 sequence reads: CASYRGYEQYF. In DNA, the CDR3 is TGTGCCAGCTACAGGGGCTACGAGCAGTACTTC.

This chain uses TRBV7-9 with TRBJ1-1; 8 bases are shared with TRBD1. CDR3 size: 14 residues. Germline lookup yields CDR1 SEHNR and CDR2 FQNEAQ (reference sequence). J lost 6 bases, V lost 6 bases, and 9 bases had no gene match. The chain's CDR3 is CASRRQGWLPEAFF. The CDR3, as DNA: TGTGCCAGCAGGCGACAGGGGTGGTTGCCTGAAGCTTTCTTT. Combining the CDR3 with reference TRBV7-9 and TRBJ1-1 gives the whole variable domain DTGVSQNPRHKITKRGQNVTFRCDPISEHNRLYWYRQTLGQGPEFLTYFQNEAQLEKSRLLSDRFSAERPKGSFSTLEIQRTEQGDSAMYLCASRRQGWLPEAFFGQGTRLTVV.

This clone was counted between two and nine times. V and J are TRBV18 and TRBJ2-5, with D unclear. V dropped 4 bases and J dropped 0 bases, with 6 bases sitting between them. Per the germline V gene, CDR1 is KGHSH and CDR2 is LQKENI. CDR3 size: 13 residues. The CDR3 region is CASSRQDQETQYF. In DNA, the CDR3 is TGTGCCAGCTCACGGCAGGACCAAGAGACCCAGTACTTC.

The chain couples TRBV7-2 to TRBJ1-5, with TRBD1 matching 7 bases. The CDR3 is 17 amino acids. With 7 bases clipped from V and 2 bases from J, the junction kept 14 bases outside the gene matches. Germline loops: CDR1 SGHTA, CDR2 FQGNSA. The CDR3 here is CASTLRNRGTGNQPQHF. Here the CDR3 DNA reads TGTGCCAGCACCCTTCGGAACAGGGGAACAGGCAATCAGCCCCAGCATTTT.

CDR3 amino acids: CASSSRRDTPYEQYF. The CDR3 bases are TGTGCCAGCAGCTCACGGCGGGATACCCCCTACGAGCAGTACTTC. The J gene is TRBJ2-7, the V gene TRBV7-9; maybe TRBD2 (6 bases). Trimming left V 4 bases short and J 2 bases short, with 15 bases between. The CDR3 is made up of 15 amino acids. The germline CDR1 and CDR2 sequences are SEHNR and FQNEAQ (reference sequence).

CDR3 in amino acids: CAISEGSGGGYGYTF. As DNA, the CDR3 is TGTGCCATCAGTGAGGGCTCGGGAGGGGGCTATGGCTACACCTTC. The chain combines TRBV10-3 with TRBJ1-2; possibly TRBD1 for D (6 bases). V lost 2 bases and J lost 4, with 14 bases in between. Germline V CDR1 and CDR2: ENHRY, SYGVKD. This CDR3 region has 15 residues.

This clone has only a few counts. J is TRBJ2-7 and V is TRBV9; 13 nucleotides line up with TRBD2. With V trimmed by 3 bases and J by 3 bases, 6 bases remained unmatched. The CDR3 consists of 16 residues. The germline V gene has CDR1 SGDLS and CDR2 YYNGEE. As DNA, the CDR3 is TGTGCCAGCAGCGCCGAGGGACTAGCGGGGATCTACGAGCAGTACTTC. Translated: CASSAEGLAGIYEQYF.

The V and J genes are TRBV7-8 and TRBJ2-2, with TRBD2 matching over 8 bases. V was pared by 3 bases and J by 0 bases, with 6 bases of the junction left unmatched. The germline V gene has CDR1 SGHVS and CDR2 FQNEAQ. The CDR3 contains 17 residues. CDR3 sequence (DNA): TGTGCCAGCAGCTTTCTCGTAGCGGGAACGAACACCGGGGAGCTGTTTTTT. Protein: CASSFLVAGTNTGELFF.

The chain joins TRBV4-2 to TRBJ1-2; the D is unclear. This CDR3 is 15 amino acids long. Germline CDR1 and CDR2: LGHNA and YNFKEQ. The ends were cut back, 1 base at V and 1 base at J, with 10 bases in the middle. The CDR3 loop is CASSQALNGNYGYTF. For the CDR3, the DNA is TGTGCCAGCAGCCAAGCTCTAAATGGTAACTATGGCTACACCTTC.

V usage is TRBV27 and J usage is TRBJ2-7, with TRBD2 identical over 9 bases. The length of the CDR3 is 13 residues. From germline, CDR1 is MNHEY and CDR2 SMNVEV (reference sequence). V gave up 8 bases and J gave up 3 bases; unmatched junction bases: 5. The CDR3 nucleotides read TGTGCCAGCGAAGGACTAGCGTACTACGAGCAGTACTTC. This gives the protein CASEGLAYYEQYF.

The chain combines TRBV6-5 with TRBJ2-3; 7 bases map to TRBD1. This CDR3 region has 14 residues. The trim removed 5 bases at V and 5 bases at J, leaving 7 bases unmatched. Germline CDR1 MNHEY, CDR2 SVGAGI. The CDR3 DNA reads TGTGCCAGCAGTCTAACAGGGGCCCTAGATACGCAGTATTTT. Translated, it gives CASSLTGALDTQYF.

This rearrangement joins TRBV30 to TRBJ2-7, with a weak D call TRBD1 (6 bases). The germline V and J ends were trimmed by 4 bases and 6 bases, with 13 bases remaining between them. Per germline, CDR1 GTSNPN and CDR2 SVGIG (reference sequence). CDR3 length: 12 residues. The CDR3 DNA reads as TGTGCCTGGACCCCTTCCAGGGGCGAGCAGTACTTC. The encoded protein is CAWTPSRGEQYF. Supplemented by reference TRBV30 and TRBJ2-7, the full variable domain reads SQTIHQWPATLVQPVGSPLSLECTVEGTSNPNLYWYRQAAGRGLQLLFYSVGIGQISSEVPQNLSASRPQDRQFILSSKKLLLSDSGFYLCAWTPSRGEQYFGPGTRLTVT.

For the CDR3, the DNA is TGCGCCAGCAGCCAAGGCGAGTCAGGTGTGGCGATGTCCCTCTATGGCTACACCTTC. Protein: CASSQGESGVAMSLYGYTF. The chain is built from TRBV4-3 and TRBJ1-2; D call uncertain. The CDR3 has 19 residues. V lost 1 base to trimming and J lost 4 bases, with 25 bases between them. The V gene's germline CDR1 is LGHNA and CDR2 YSLEER.

The gene calls are TRBV6-1 and TRBJ2-7; 12 positions agree with TRBD2. CDR1 is MNHNS and CDR2 is SASEGT in the germline V gene. Germline trimming cut 5 bases from V and 3 bases from J; bases unmatched to any gene: 5. The CDR3 is 15 residues long. The CDR3 bases are TGTGCCAGCAGTTCCGGGACTAGCGGGCTCTACGAGCAGTACTTC. The encoded protein is CASSSGTSGLYEQYF.

This clone showed up just a few times. The chain links TRBV4-1 to TRBJ1-6, with 9 bases that match TRBD1. V gave up 4 bases and J gave up 8 bases; unmatched junction bases: 9. CDR1 MGHRA and CDR2 YSYEKL come from the germline V gene. This CDR3 is built from 16 residues. The CDR3 DNA reads TGCGCCAGCAGCCTAGAGGACAGGGGACGTGATTCACCCCTCCACTTT. It translates to CASSLEDRGRDSPLHF.